This entry lists 3 T cell receptor beta chains sequenced from one sample in a study of graft-versus-host responses after intestinal transplantation. For these receptors, no antigen is known. The method was immunoSEQ multiplex PCR; TCRdb's version includes in-frame clones alone and lacks a portion of them. The sample yields over 100,000 clones, 85% to 95% seen once. The source was unstimulated CD8+ T cells sorted from spleen or lymph node cells, collected before intestinal transplant. The source of these receptors is a human donor who received an intestinal transplant.

The chain joins TRBV13 to TRBJ1-2; 7 nucleotides align to TRBD1. The CDR3 has 14 amino acids. With V trimmed by 5 bases and J by 4 bases, 7 bases remained unmatched. CDR1 and CDR2 from the germline V gene are PRHDT and FYEKMQ (reference sequence). CDR3 in amino acids: CASSTLDRVYGYTF. CDR3 coding DNA: TGTGCCAGCAGCACCTTAGACAGGGTCTATGGCTACACCTTC. Filled out from reference TRBV13 and TRBJ1-2, the complete variable domain reads AAGVIQSPRHLIKEKRETATLKCYPIPRHDTVYWYQQGPGQDPQFLISFYEKMQSDKGSIPDRFSAQQFSDYHSELNMSSLELGDSALYFCASSTLDRVYGYTFGSGTRLTVV.

The chain couples TRBV15 to TRBJ2-7; 7 bases line up with TRBD1. CDR1 is LNHNV, CDR2 YYDKDF, per germline (reference sequence). Trimming cost V 5 bases and J 7 bases; bases outside gene matches: 11. This CDR3 comprises 14 residues. CDR3 sequence: CATSSTGTPWEQYF. For the CDR3, the DNA is TGTGCCACCAGCTCGACAGGGACCCCTTGGGAGCAGTACTTC.

This clone appeared once. The chain has TRBV28 and TRBJ2-1, with 11 bases lining up with TRBD2. CDR3 size: 15 residues. Germline CDR1 reads MDHEN; CDR2 reads SYDVKM. Trimming took 5 bases from V and 6 from J; bases not matched to a gene: 6. CDR3 sequence (DNA): TGTGCCAGCAGTCTGGGACTAGCGGTTTTCAATGAGCAGTTCTTC. This codes for CASSLGLAVFNEQFF.